This T cell receptor (beta chain) was identified in a study of T cells in Graves' hyperthyroidism and ophthalmopathy. This clonotype was detected many times. Its antigen is unknown. Amplification yielded TCR beta CDR3 regions, with RNA transcripts as the source. The HTBI primer set served for first-round RT-PCR of the TCR CDR3. One entry per CDR3 protein results from TCRdb running MiXCR on the multiplex PCR reads. This repertoire shows 450,000 to 700,000 distinct CDR3 sequences, 40% to 55% found once; its top ten account for roughly 19%. Per germline, CDR1 SGHKS and CDR2 YYEKEE (reference sequence). Trimming cost V 0 bases and J 5 bases, with 14 bases left between them. CDR3 length: 15 residues. Study-level results: In the blood, most expanded thyroid clonotypes above 0.001 appeared as well. The model anticipated ophthalmopathy a median approximately 6.5 months pre-onset.

The study left out patients who had uncontrolled infection, other autoimmune disease, pregnancy or lactation. This clonotype was obtained from an adult woman with Graves' disease, either hyperthyroidism or ophthalmopathy (not recorded which). The source material was peripheral blood or thyroid tissue (not recorded which). J is TRBJ2-5 and V is TRBV5-5; TRBD2 might be the D (7 bases). CDR3 amino acids: CASSLASGGAETQYF. The CDR3 region has the DNA TGTGCCAGCAGCTTGGCCTCGGGGGGCGCGGAGACCCAGTACTTC.